One and the same sample provided the 26 T cell receptor beta chains below, sequenced in a study of blood T cell repertoires in COVID-19 (TCRdb year 2020). Library preparation used the immunoSEQ multiplex PCR assay. The immuneACCESS repertoire file appears here via TCRdb, limited to in-frame rearrangements. These files lack a portion of the clones; in checked studies, under half of the deficit traces to unresolved V genes, and the cause of the others is not known. The sample table records approximately 100,000 clones; 91% of these occur just once. The ten largest clones add up to 15% to 20% of the sample. The sequencing input was peripheral blood. These receptors were taken from a man in his fifties or sixties with acute or convalescent COVID-19.

The J gene is TRBJ2-1, the V gene TRBV19; 11 bases line up with TRBD2. This CDR3 is 16 amino acids long. Germline values: CDR1 LNHDA, CDR2 SQIVND (reference sequence). V gave up 7 bases and J gave up 1 base; unmatched junction bases: 6. The CDR3 sequence is CASTDSGGGSYNEQFF. The CDR3 DNA sequence: TGTGCCAGTACTGATAGCGGGGGGGGATCCTACAATGAGCAGTTCTTC.

This chain uses TRBV15 with TRBJ1-1, with a weak D call TRBD1 (6 bases). The germline gives CDR1 LNHNV, CDR2 YYDKDF (reference sequence). Trimming stripped 4 bases from V and 5 bases from J, with 11 bases between. This CDR3 has 13 amino acids. The CDR3 DNA follows: TGTGCCACCAGCAATGGGACACCGACTGAAGCTTTCTTT. Amino acid sequence: CATSNGTPTEAFF.

The chain couples TRBV5-1 to TRBJ1-4, with TRBD1 matching over 10 bases. The CDR3 loop spans 16 amino acids. Germline V gives CDR1 SGHRS, CDR2 YFSETQ. Germline trimming cut 4 bases from V and 8 bases from J; bases unmatched to any gene: 11. For the CDR3, the DNA is TGCGCCAGCAGCCAGAGGCCGGACAGGGGGGGCGAAAAACTGTTTTTT. Translation: CASSQRPDRGGEKLFF.

This chain uses TRBV4-3 with TRBJ2-3; D is undetermined. Germline values: CDR1 LGHNA, CDR2 YSLEER. Trimming took 0 bases from V and 0 from J, leaving 7 bases between them. This CDR3 is 15 amino acids long. The CDR3 protein is CASSQDLHSTDTQYF. The CDR3 nucleotides are TGCGCCAGCAGCCAAGATTTACACAGCACAGATACGCAGTATTTT.

Written as DNA, the CDR3 is TGTGCCACCTCCCAGGCCGGGGAGCTGTTTTTT. Its protein product is CATSQAGELFF. V usage is TRBV11-2 and J usage is TRBJ2-2; no definite D call. CDR3 length equals 11 residues. Trimming stripped 10 bases from V and 6 bases from J, with 9 bases between. Germline V gives CDR1 SGHAT, CDR2 FQNNGV.

The chain couples TRBV19 to TRBJ2-2; 9 bases map to TRBD1. After removal of 9 bases from V and 7 bases from J, the junction contained 12 bases not matched to a gene. Germline-derived CDR1 and CDR2 are LNHDA and SQIVND (reference sequence). The CDR3 runs 15 residues. This CDR3 reads CASTRGTGRIGELFF. The CDR3 DNA follows: TGTGCCAGCACCCGCGGGACAGGGAGGATCGGGGAGCTGTTTTTT.

This chain connects TRBV28 to TRBJ1-5; 9 positions match TRBD1. Germline CDR1 is MDHEN and CDR2 is SYDVKM. The CDR3 covers 15 residues. V shed 6 bases, J shed 2 bases, and the junction held 5 bases outside the gene matches. CDR3 protein: CASRGRTGGNQPQHF. The CDR3 nucleotides are TGTGCCAGCAGGGGCCGGACAGGGGGCAATCAGCCCCAGCATTTT.

This chain joins TRBV18 and TRBJ1-2; 8 bases line up with TRBD1. CDR1 and CDR2 (germline): KGHSH, LQKENI. The CDR3 spans 13 residues. J was trimmed by 8 bases and V by 6 bases; bases with no gene match: 8. DNA for the CDR3: TGTGCCAGCTCCCTCGGACAGGGCGAAGGCTACACCTTC. Translating gives CASSLGQGEGYTF.

The chain is built from TRBV18 and TRBJ1-4, with 9 nucleotides matching TRBD1. This CDR3 contains 15 residues. The trim removed 2 bases at V and 8 bases at J, leaving 6 bases unmatched. Germline V gene sequence: CDR1 KGHSH, CDR2 LQKENI. CDR3 protein: CASSPGQGTGEKLFF. CDR3 bases: TGTGCCAGCTCACCAGGACAGGGGACAGGGGAAAAACTGTTTTTT.

There are a few counts of this clone. CDR3 sequence reads: CASSEGGTYEQYF. The CDR3 DNA is TGTGCCAGCTCAGAAGGGGGAACCTACGAGCAGTACTTC. This chain uses TRBV18 with TRBJ2-7, with a tentative D call TRBD1 (6 bases). V was shortened by 5 bases and J by 2 bases, with 10 bases between the two germline ends. CDR1 KGHSH and CDR2 LQKENI come from the germline V gene. This CDR3 comprises 13 residues. The full variable domain, rest sourced from reference TRBV18 and TRBJ2-7, is NAGVMQNPRHLVRRRGQEARLRCSPMKGHSHVYWYRQLPEEGLKFMVYLQKENIIDESGMPKERFSAEFPKEGPSILRIQQVVRGDSAAYFCASSEGGTYEQYFGPGTRLTVT.

The genes are TRBV6-5 and TRBJ2-7; 9 bases agree with TRBD1. With V trimmed by 6 bases and J by 1 base, 4 bases remained unmatched. The CDR3 runs 14 residues. From germline, CDR1 is MNHEY and CDR2 SVGAGI. CDR3 nucleotide sequence: TGTGCCAGCAGGCCGGACAGGGGTTCCTACGAGCAGTACTTC. Translating gives CASRPDRGSYEQYF.

The chain employs TRBV27 and TRBJ2-7; D may be TRBD1 (5 bases). The length of the CDR3 is 13 residues. The germline V and J ends were trimmed by 1 base and 5 bases, with 9 bases remaining between them. The germline CDR1 and CDR2 sequences are MNHEY and SMNVEV (reference sequence). CDR3 sequence (DNA): TGTGCCAGCAGTTTATTAAGGGGCAACGAGCAGTACTTC. Translated, it gives CASSLLRGNEQYF.

A note on this clone: The sample carries other DNA sequences with the same CDR3. This chain's CDR3 is CASSQRGSYEQYF. The CDR3 bases are TGTGCCAGCAGCCAACGGGGCTCCTACGAGCAGTACTTC. J is TRBJ2-7 and V is TRBV3-1 (or the pseudogene TRBV3-2); TRBD2 might be the D (5 bases). The CDR3 has 13 residues. V gave up 2 bases and J gave up 0 bases, with 5 bases separating them. Germline V gives CDR1 LGHDT, CDR2 YNNKEL (reference sequence).

In its sample, this clone was seen once. The rearrangement uses TRBV27 and TRBJ2-1; 11 bases align to TRBD2. CDR3 length: 15 amino acids. Germline CDR1 and CDR2: MNHEY and SMNVEV (reference sequence). Trimming took 5 bases from V and 6 from J; bases not matched to a gene: 6. The DNA of the CDR3 is TGTGCCAGCAGTCTACTAGCGGGGGCCGGCAATGAGCAGTTCTTC. Encoded protein: CASSLLAGAGNEQFF.

The chain uses TRBV7-3 and TRBJ2-7; D is perhaps TRBD2 (6 bases). The CDR3 consists of 14 residues. Germline CDR1 is SGHTA and CDR2 is FQGTGA. V lost 4 bases to trimming and J lost 2 bases, with 12 bases between them. The CDR3: CASSSWGRPYEQYF. The CDR3 DNA reads as TGTGCCAGCAGCTCTTGGGGGAGGCCCTACGAGCAGTACTTC.

The chain uses TRBV3-1 (or the pseudogene TRBV3-2) and TRBJ2-7; possibly TRBD2 for D (5 bases). The CDR3 has 12 residues. Per the germline V gene, CDR1 is LGHDT and CDR2 is YNNKEL (reference sequence). Trimming pared 2 bases from V and 3 bases from J, leaving 5 bases between. This CDR3 reads CASSQTSYEQYF. The CDR3 DNA is TGTGCCAGCAGCCAAACTAGCTACGAGCAGTACTTC.

The rearrangement links TRBV5-1 to TRBJ2-7; 8 bases agree with TRBD1. V was pared by 4 bases and J by 0 bases, with 3 bases of the junction left unmatched. Germline V gene data show CDR1 as SGHRS and CDR2 as YFSETQ. The CDR3 consists of 14 residues. For the CDR3, the DNA is TGCGCCAGCAGCGTGACAGGGGCCTCCTACGAGCAGTACTTC. Amino acids: CASSVTGASYEQYF.

The chain has TRBV2 and TRBJ1-2; D is possibly TRBD1 (5 bases). V lost 1 base to trimming and J lost 8 bases, with 14 bases between them. The CDR3 sequence is 14 residues long. CDR1 is SNHLY and CDR2 is FYNNEI in the germline V gene. The CDR3 reads CASSEGTAGLGYTF. CDR3 in DNA: TGTGCCAGCAGTGAAGGGACGGCAGGGTTAGGCTACACCTTC.

The chain uses TRBV5-6 and TRBJ2-7; 8 bases match TRBD1. J was trimmed by 1 base and V by 0 bases; bases with no gene match: 3. This CDR3 has 15 amino acids. The germline V gene has CDR1 SGHDT and CDR2 YYEEEE. CDR3 nucleotide sequence: TGTGCCAGCAGCTTGGTTGGGACAGGTTCCTACGAGCAGTACTTC. Its translation is CASSLVGTGSYEQYF. The full variable domain, its missing parts supplied by reference TRBV5-6 and TRBJ2-7, is DAGVTQSPTHLIKTRGQQVTLRCSPKSGHDTVSWYQQALGQGPQFIFQYYEEEERQRGNFPDRFSGHQFPNYSSELNVNALLLGDSALYLCASSLVGTGSYEQYFGPGTRLTVT.

The chain carries TRBV6-7 and TRBJ1-2; TRBD1 might be the D (6 bases). TRBV6-7 is an open reading frame whose function is uncertain. The V end was cut by 6 bases, the J end by 4 bases, with 15 bases between. This CDR3 has 14 amino acids. The CDR3 is CASRDGQRIYGYTF. The CDR3 nucleotides read TGTGCCAGCAGGGATGGACAGCGCATCTATGGCTACACCTTC.

The V call is TRBV5-1, the J call TRBJ1-6, with TRBD1 matching over 8 bases. From germline, CDR1 is SGHRS and CDR2 YFSETQ. This CDR3 is 17 amino acids long. Trimming removed 1 base from V and 11 bases from J; junction bases left unmatched: 14. The CDR3 sequence is CASSLYGRTGSSAPLHF. The CDR3 nucleotides are TGCGCCAGCAGCTTGTACGGGCGGACAGGGTCGTCTGCACCCCTCCACTTT.

This chain connects TRBV7-6 to TRBJ1-2; D gene uncertain. Per the germline V gene, CDR1 is SGHVS and CDR2 is FNYEAQ. Trimming left V 5 bases short and J 8 bases short, with 18 bases between. CDR3 length: 14 residues. In DNA form, the CDR3 reads TGTGCCAGCAGCCGAACCGAGGGTAGGGAAGGCTACACCTTC. Encoded protein: CASSRTEGREGYTF.

The V gene is TRBV5-1, the J gene TRBJ1-1, with D maybe TRBD1 (5 bases). V lost 3 bases, J lost 6 bases, and 15 bases lay in between. Germline V CDR1 and CDR2: SGHRS, YFSETQ. This CDR3 has 14 residues. CDR3 nucleotides: TGCGCCAGCAGCTCACACGGGACGGGGGCTGAAGCTTTCTTT. Amino acids: CASSSHGTGAEAFF.

This chain connects TRBV7-3 to TRBJ2-2, with a tentative D call TRBD1 (6 bases). The germline V gene has CDR1 SGHTA and CDR2 FQGTGA. The CDR3 spans 14 residues. Trimming shortened V by 1 base and J by 7 bases, and 10 bases separated the two germline ends. CDR3 amino acids: CASSLIQGVGELFF. DNA of the CDR3: TGTGCCAGCAGCTTAATACAGGGTGTCGGGGAGCTGTTTTTT.

As concerns this clone: The sample contains more than one DNA sequence encoding this CDR3. V is TRBV29-1 and J is TRBJ2-2, with 11 nucleotides matching TRBD1. This CDR3 contains 16 residues. CDR1 is SQVTM and CDR2 is ANQGSEA in the germline V gene. V was pared by 7 bases and J by 7 bases, with 14 bases of the junction left unmatched. CDR3 DNA sequence: TGCAGCGCCTTGCCGGGACAGGGGGAGGCGGGCGGGGAGCTGTTTTTT. Encoded protein: CSALPGQGEAGGELFF.

The genes are TRBV15 and TRBJ2-5, with D possibly matching TRBD2 (6 bases). The V end lost 5 bases, the J end lost 5 bases, and 21 bases lay between the germline ends. The germline V gene has CDR1 LNHNV and CDR2 YYDKDF (reference sequence). This CDR3 is 16 amino acids long. The CDR3, as DNA: TGTGCCACCAGCCGCTTTGGAGGGTCCGTTGGGGAGACCCAGTACTTC. This translates into CATSRFGGSVGETQYF.